Listed here is a single T cell receptor (beta chain). Assay: immunoSEQ multiplex PCR; the TCRdb copy retains only in-frame clones and omits some. The repertoire includes 150,000 or so clones, about four fifths of them detected once, and around 0.62% sits in the top ten. This entry comes from a study of blood T cell repertoires in COVID-19. Germline CDR1 reads MDHEN; CDR2 reads SYDVKM. Trimming took 2 bases from V and 3 from J; bases not matched to a gene: 1. The length of the CDR3 is 15 residues. This sequence was found in a man in his fifties or sixties with acute or convalescent COVID-19. The sequenced sample consisted of peripheral blood. The chain uses TRBV28 and TRBJ1-5, with TRBD1 matching 10 bases. CDR3 in amino acids: CASSLGTGANQPQHF. CDR3 sequence (DNA): TGTGCCAGCAGTTTAGGGACAGGGGCCAATCAGCCCCAGCATTTT.